This T cell receptor (beta chain) is from a study of early T cells in non-severe SARS-CoV-2 infection. Across the whole study: Sequenced bulk RNA came from whole blood that was unsorted, and chains were unpaired.

Germline CDR1 reads ENHRY; CDR2 reads SYGVKD. The CDR3 is 15 residues long. Unique molecular identifiers were attached to individual cDNA molecules. TCRdb reprocessed the 5' RACE reads with MiXCR, giving one entry per CDR3 protein. This table has almost 65,000 distinct CDR3 sequences, roughly 5% appearing once. The chain is built from TRBV10-3 and TRBJ2-2; no reliable D call. This receptor was identified in an adult who was a healthcare worker with PCR-confirmed SARS-CoV-2 infection or an uninfected control (not recorded which). The sequencing sample was made of whole blood. The CDR3: CGTSSQEINTGELFF. CDR3 in DNA: TGTGGAACCTCCAGCCAGGAGATCAACACCGGGGAGCTGTTTTTT.